This record covers a single T cell receptor (beta chain). This record belongs to a study of memory CD4+ T cells and cytomegalovirus serostatus. Single viable CD3+CD4+CD8-CD45RO+ cells were sorted as the memory CD4+ T cells. Positive selection with CD4 microbeads enriched total CD4+ T cells. Libraries were prepared by immunoSEQ multiplex PCR; TCRdb keeps only in-frame clonotypes and omits some of them. The table lists about 40,000 clones, about three quarters of them singletons. The material sequenced was memory CD4+ T cells from blood. This clonotype was obtained from an adult in good health and CMV-seronegative.

The CDR3 spells CASSLWEGDTEAFF. CDR3 in DNA: TGTGCCAGCTCACTTTGGGAGGGTGATACTGAAGCTTTCTTT. V gene TRBV18 combines with J gene TRBJ1-1; D not certain. Germline V gene sequence: CDR1 KGHSH, CDR2 LQKENI. The CDR3 loop spans 14 amino acids. The V end was cut by 4 bases, the J end by 5 bases, with 14 bases between. Complete variable domain (other parts from reference TRBV18 and TRBJ1-1): NAGVMQNPRHLVRRRGQEARLRCSPMKGHSHVYWYRQLPEEGLKFMVYLQKENIIDESGMPKERFSAEFPKEGPSILRIQQVVRGDSAAYFCASSLWEGDTEAFFGQGTRLTVV.